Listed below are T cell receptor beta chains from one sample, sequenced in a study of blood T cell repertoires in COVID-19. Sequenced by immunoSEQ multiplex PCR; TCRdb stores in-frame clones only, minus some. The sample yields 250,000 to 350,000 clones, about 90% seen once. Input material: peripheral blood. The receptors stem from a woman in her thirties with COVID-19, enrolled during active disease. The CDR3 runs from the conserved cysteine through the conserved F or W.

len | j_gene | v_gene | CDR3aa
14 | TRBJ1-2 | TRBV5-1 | CASSLGGRGYGYTF
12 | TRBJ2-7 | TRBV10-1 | CASSDSTGEQYF
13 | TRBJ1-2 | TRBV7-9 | CAGRDSFVQGYTF
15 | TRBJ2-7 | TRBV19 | CASSNENRGTYEQYF
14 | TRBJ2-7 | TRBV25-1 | CASTPRGTTREQYF
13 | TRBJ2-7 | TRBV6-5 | CASSKTGTYEQYF
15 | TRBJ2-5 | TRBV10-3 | CAISESTGGMETQYF
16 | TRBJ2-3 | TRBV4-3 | CASSLQGAGSTDTQYF
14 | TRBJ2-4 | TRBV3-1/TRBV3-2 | CASSPDRGQNIQYF
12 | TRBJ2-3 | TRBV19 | CASRFGTDTQYF
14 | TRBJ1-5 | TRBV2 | CASSVTGGNQPQHF
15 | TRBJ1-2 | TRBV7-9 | CASSTLAGVPYGYTF
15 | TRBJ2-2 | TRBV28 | CASSPTSGNTGELFF
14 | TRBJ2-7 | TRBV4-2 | CASSQVTSTYEQYF
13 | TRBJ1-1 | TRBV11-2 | CASSESGNTEAFF
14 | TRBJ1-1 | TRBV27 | CASSITRENTEAFF
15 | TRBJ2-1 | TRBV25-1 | CASSVRDRDSNEQFF
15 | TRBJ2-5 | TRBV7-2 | CASSLGLAVGETQYF
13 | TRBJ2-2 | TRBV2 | CASTLLAAGELFF
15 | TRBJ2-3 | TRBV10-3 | CAIGGTGAVPDTQYF
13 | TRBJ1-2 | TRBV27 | CASSLSSVYGYTF
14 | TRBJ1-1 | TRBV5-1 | CASSFGEMNTEAFF
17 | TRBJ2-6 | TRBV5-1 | CASGGGTGPSGANVLTF
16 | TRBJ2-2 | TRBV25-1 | CASSESSGRAIGELFF
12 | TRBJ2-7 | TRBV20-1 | CSASGGAYEQYF
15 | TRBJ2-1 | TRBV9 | CASSVRLAGVYEQFF
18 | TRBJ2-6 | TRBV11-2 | CASSPRLTVISGANVLTF
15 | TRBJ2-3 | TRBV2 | CASSDDSSSTDTQYF
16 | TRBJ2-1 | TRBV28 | CASSFRDRDWYNEQFF
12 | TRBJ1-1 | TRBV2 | CASSSDPGGAFF
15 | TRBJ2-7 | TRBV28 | CASKKPGQGKHEQYF
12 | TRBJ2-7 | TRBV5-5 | CASNGFSYEQYF
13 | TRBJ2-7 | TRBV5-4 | CASSLNQGYEQYF
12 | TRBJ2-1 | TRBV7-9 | CASGGQDNEQFF
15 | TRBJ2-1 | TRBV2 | CASSEGGSSYNEQFF
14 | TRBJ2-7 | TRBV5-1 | CASSSVAGGNEQYF
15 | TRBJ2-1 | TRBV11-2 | CASSLLGGGYNEQFF
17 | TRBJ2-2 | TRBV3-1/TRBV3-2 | CASSVYGTSGKYGELFF
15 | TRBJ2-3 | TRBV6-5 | CASSLWTGTEDTQYF
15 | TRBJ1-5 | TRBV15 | CATSRGDSFNQPQHF
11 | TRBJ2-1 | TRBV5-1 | CASSLANEQFF
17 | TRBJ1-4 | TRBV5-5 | CASSLARGAGTNEKLFF